The next 13 T cell receptor beta chains were all read from a single sample in a study of T cells in Graves' hyperthyroidism and ophthalmopathy. Using RNA transcripts as the source, TCR beta CDR3 regions were amplified. HTBI primers were employed in a first-round RT-PCR of the TCR CDR3. TCRdb fed the multiplex PCR reads into MiXCR, producing one record per CDR3 protein. The data hold some 550,000 distinct CDR3 sequences, with approximately 15% observed a single time. Material: blood. These receptors were taken from a woman between 40 and 55 years old with Graves' ophthalmopathy.

This clonotype was seen at least ten times. V is TRBV27 and J is TRBJ1-1; D unresolved. The V gene lost 1 base and the J gene lost 3 bases, with 9 bases spanning the gap. The germline V gene encodes CDR1 MNHEY and CDR2 SMNVEV (reference sequence). The CDR3 length is 14 residues. The CDR3 protein is CASSLYRDHTEAFF. The CDR3 DNA sequence: TGTGCCAGCAGTTTATACCGGGATCACACTGAAGCTTTCTTT.

In its sample, this clonotype was seen a few times. V and J are TRBV19 and TRBJ2-5; 11 bases agree with TRBD2. Unmatched junction bases numbered 7, after V lost 4 bases and J lost 9 bases. The CDR3 length is 14 residues. Germline values: CDR1 LNHDA, CDR2 SQIVND (reference sequence). The CDR3: CASSTTSGSGPQYF. CDR3 sequence (DNA): TGTGCCAGTAGTACAACTAGCGGGAGCGGTCCCCAGTACTTC.

This clonotype was observed at least ten times. V is TRBV5-1 and J is TRBJ1-1; D gene unclear. The CDR3 is made up of 12 amino acids. V dropped 0 bases and J dropped 8 bases, with 8 bases sitting between them. CDR1 SGHRS and CDR2 YFSETQ come from the germline V gene. The CDR3 sequence is CASSLEGHEAFF. In DNA form, the CDR3 reads TGCGCCAGCAGCTTGGAAGGGCACGAAGCTTTCTTT.

A few counts support this clonotype. The genes are TRBV4-2 and TRBJ2-7; the match to TRBD2 covers 10 bases. CDR3 length equals 15 residues. J gave up 3 bases and V 4 bases, and 6 bases lay outside the gene matches. Germline values: CDR1 LGHNA, CDR2 YNFKEQ. CDR3 coding DNA: TGTGCCAGCAGCCGCGAGCGGGAGGGCCTCTACGAGCAGTACTTC. Encoded protein: CASSREREGLYEQYF.

This clonotype was counted a few times. The chain carries TRBV6-2 or TRBV6-3 and TRBJ2-7, with D perhaps TRBD2 (5 bases). This CDR3 has 13 residues. Per the germline V gene, CDR1 is MNHEY and CDR2 is SVGEGT. Deletions cut 2 bases from V and 6 bases from J, with 11 bases between. CDR3: CASSYRESGEQYF. In nucleotides, the CDR3 is TGTGCCAGCAGTTACAGGGAGTCTGGCGAGCAGTACTTC.

This clonotype was counted many times. The chain recombines TRBV28 with TRBJ1-6; no reliable D call. V was shortened by 5 bases and J by 9 bases, with 14 bases between the two germline ends. The CDR3 has 14 residues. CDR1 MDHEN and CDR2 SYDVKM come from the germline V gene. CDR3 nucleotide sequence: TGTGCCAGCAGTGGAGCGGGCGACGGTTCACCCCTCCACTTT. Its protein is CASSGAGDGSPLHF. Together with reference TRBV28 and TRBJ1-6, the CDR3 gives the full variable domain: DVKVTQSSRYLVKRTGEKVFLECVQDMDHENMFWYRQDPGLGLRLIYFSYDVKMKEKGDIPEGYSVSREKKERFSLILESASTNQTSMYLCASSGAGDGSPLHFGNGTRLTVT.

The rearrangement uses TRBV6-6 and TRBJ2-4; D possibly matches TRBD1 or TRBD2 (5 bases each). The CDR3 is 14 residues long. With 2 bases removed from V and 6 bases from J, the gap between germline ends came to 11 bases. The germline CDR1 and CDR2 sequences are MNHNY and SVGAGI (reference sequence). The CDR3 DNA follows: TGTGCCAGCAGTTACCGGGGCAGGCCAAACATTCAGTACTTC. It yields the protein CASSYRGRPNIQYF.

In this sample, this clonotype turned up a few times. The V gene is TRBV6-9, the J gene TRBJ2-3; TRBD1 matches 7 bases. CDR1 and CDR2 (germline): MNHGY, SVAAGI. Trimming took 3 bases from V and 2 from J; bases not matched to a gene: 17. CDR3 length: 19 amino acids. The CDR3 loop is CASSYHPVIRDSNTDTQYF. Here the CDR3 DNA reads TGTGCCAGCAGTTACCATCCTGTGATCCGGGACAGCAACACAGATACGCAGTATTTT.

This clonotype was seen many times. V and J are TRBV6-1 and TRBJ1-2; D unclear. Germline values: CDR1 MNHNS, CDR2 SASEGT. Trimming took off 10 bases at V and 5 bases at J, with 17 bases between the two ends. The CDR3 is 13 residues long. CDR3 amino acids: CATRTGIGYGYTF. The CDR3 DNA follows: TGTGCCACCAGGACGGGGATCGGGTATGGCTACACCTTC.

This chain uses TRBV4-2 with TRBJ2-7, with D hard to call. Looked up from germline, CDR1 is LGHNA and CDR2 is YNFKEQ. The CDR3 extends over 14 amino acids. V shed 0 bases and J shed 2 bases, with 8 bases lying between them. CDR3 amino acids: CASSQDPGPYEQYF. In DNA, the CDR3 is TGTGCCAGCAGCCAAGATCCGGGCCCCTACGAGCAGTACTTC.

As concerns this clonotype: A read error may be the cause here, since a much bigger clone is one base away. The chain recombines TRBV29-1 with TRBJ1-1; D is unclear. CDR3 length equals 10 residues. V lost 8 bases to trimming and J lost 6 bases, with 10 bases between them. Germline CDR1 is SQVTM and CDR2 is ANQGSEA. The CDR3 DNA sequence: TGCAGCTTGGGTAACGCTGAAGCTTTCTTT. This encodes CSLGNAEAFF.

This clonotype was seen many times. The CDR3 coding sequence is TGCGCCAGCAGCTTGGGGGATAGCGGGAGTACGAATACGCAGTATTTT. It encodes CASSLGDSGSTNTQYF. The chain joins TRBV5-1 to TRBJ2-3; 9 bases align to TRBD2. Trimming cost V 0 bases and J 7 bases; bases outside gene matches: 9. Looked up from germline, CDR1 is SGHRS and CDR2 is YFSETQ. CDR3 length equals 16 residues.

This clonotype was detected a few times. CDR3 sequence (DNA): TGTGCCAGCAACGGCAGGGGCAGTTTGGTGAACACTGAAGCTTTCTTT. Amino acids: CASNGRGSLVNTEAFF. J is TRBJ1-1 and V is TRBV7-9; weak D call: TRBD1 (6 bases). V gave up 7 bases and J gave up 0 bases, with 18 bases separating them. The CDR3 totals 16 residues. In germline, CDR1 is SEHNR, CDR2 FQNEAQ (reference sequence).